The next 18 T cell receptor beta chains were all read from a single sample in a study of CD8 T cells in ankylosing spondylitis. TCRdb re-analysed the 5' RACE reads in MiXCR, keeping a single row per CDR3 protein. This sample has around 300,000 distinct CDR3 sequences, with more than 20% found just once. The sequenced material came from blood, either unsorted or a sorted T cell fraction (not recorded which). These receptors were collected from a female donor with ankylosing spondylitis or in good health (not recorded which).

This clonotype was seen a handful of times. The chain uses TRBV6-5 and TRBJ2-1; D is possibly TRBD1 or TRBD2 (5 bases each). Germline CDR1 MNHEY, CDR2 SVGAGI. Deletions cut 2 bases from V and 10 bases from J, with 15 bases between. This CDR3 is 14 amino acids long. The CDR3 nucleotides read TGTGCCAGCAGTTACAGGGACGACAGATACGAGCAGTTCTTC. This gives the protein CASSYRDDRYEQFF.

The chain combines TRBV12-3 or TRBV12-4 with TRBJ1-2; D gene uncertain. The V end was cut by 2 bases, the J end by 1 base, with 5 bases between. This CDR3 is built from 13 residues. The CDR3 region is CASSLPINYGYTF. The CDR3 coding sequence is TGTGCCAGCAGTTTACCGATTAACTATGGCTACACCTTC.

V usage is TRBV6-2 or TRBV6-3 and J usage is TRBJ2-7; TRBD2 matches 10 bases. The CDR3 extends over 14 amino acids. Trimming removed 8 bases from V and 2 bases from J; junction bases left unmatched: 6. Germline V gene data show CDR1 as MNHEY and CDR2 as SVGEGT. The CDR3 DNA reads as TGTGCCAGCGGGGGGACTAGCGTGACCTACGAGCAGTACTTC. Protein: CASGGTSVTYEQYF.

This chain uses TRBV20-1 with TRBJ2-3; 11 bases match TRBD2. V gave up 6 bases and J gave up 5 bases; unmatched junction bases: 10. The CDR3 totals 15 residues. CDR1 is DFQATT, CDR2 SNEGSKA, per germline (reference sequence). The DNA of the CDR3 is TGCAGTGCGTCCCCGACTAGCGGGATAGGAGATACGCAGTATTTT. Amino acids: CSASPTSGIGDTQYF.

This chain connects TRBV12-2 to TRBJ2-1; TRBD2 was called by the table and not checked on the DNA. TRBV12-2 is flagged as a pseudogene. The CDR3 runs 15 residues. The CDR3 region is CASRWLTSGYDEQFF. CDR3 nucleotides: TGTGCAAGTCGCTGGTTGACTAGCGGCTACGATGAGCAGTTCTTC.

The rearrangement links TRBV7-8 to TRBJ2-1; 9 bases agree with TRBD1. The CDR3 is 15 amino acids. CDR1 and CDR2 (germline): SGHVS, FQNEAQ. The junction had 7 bases not matched to a gene; V was cut back by 1 base and J by 9 bases. In nucleotides, the CDR3 is TGTGCCAGCAGCTTAGGCGGGACAGGGTTAAGTGAGCAGTTCTTC. It yields the protein CASSLGGTGLSEQFF.

This clonotype has only a few counts. This chain links TRBV10-3 with TRBJ1-3, with D unclear. V lost 5 bases to trimming and J lost 1 base, with 6 bases between them. From germline, CDR1 is ENHRY and CDR2 SYGVKD. The CDR3 is 13 amino acids. CDR3 amino acids: CAISRESGNTIYF. DNA for the CDR3: TGTGCCATCAGTAGGGAATCTGGAAACACCATATATTTT.

The table lists this clonotype with a few counts. The rearrangement links TRBV5-1 to TRBJ2-5; tentatively, D is TRBD2 (6 bases). CDR1 is SGHRS and CDR2 is YFSETQ in the germline V gene. The CDR3 spans 14 residues. Trimming took 7 bases from V and 5 from J, leaving 18 bases between them. The CDR3 nucleotides read TGCGCCAGCGCTATGGAGGGGAGGAAGGAGACCCAGTACTTC. It yields the protein CASAMEGRKETQYF.

The sample holds a few counts of this clonotype. The gene calls are TRBV9 and TRBJ2-5; 7 bases map to TRBD2. V was pared by 0 bases and J by 5 bases, with 13 bases of the junction left unmatched. This CDR3 is 17 amino acids long. CDR1 and CDR2 from the germline V gene are SGDLS and YYNGEE. CDR3 region: CASSVEPSGPLGETQYF. Here the CDR3 DNA reads TGTGCCAGCAGCGTAGAGCCTAGCGGACCCCTAGGGGAGACCCAGTACTTC.

This clonotype was recorded a few times. This chain uses TRBV20-1 with TRBJ2-1; D might be TRBD2 (5 bases). V was cut by 4 bases and J by 8 bases, with 12 bases left in between. Germline V gene data show CDR1 as DFQATT and CDR2 as SNEGSKA (reference sequence). This CDR3 has 12 residues. The CDR3 loop is CSANLLGYEQFF. The CDR3, as DNA: TGCAGTGCTAACCTACTAGGCTATGAGCAGTTCTTC.

The chain joins TRBV10-3 to TRBJ2-5, with a tentative D call TRBD1 (5 bases). The CDR3 is 11 amino acids. Germline CDR1 is ENHRY and CDR2 is SYGVKD. V lost 11 bases and J 3 bases, leaving 10 bases between the germline ends. This chain's CDR3 is CAVQTEETQYF. The CDR3 DNA follows: TGTGCCGTCCAGACAGAAGAGACCCAGTACTTC.

A few counts support this clonotype. CDR3 in DNA: TGTGCCAGCAGTGCTAGCGGGACCAATTTTGGCAATGAGCAGTTCTTC. Translated: CASSASGTNFGNEQFF. The gene calls are TRBV9 and TRBJ2-1, with 9 bases fitting TRBD2. Germline CDR1 SGDLS, CDR2 YYNGEE. Trimming at V came to 5 bases and at J to 6 bases, leaving 12 bases not matched to a gene. The CDR3 extends over 16 amino acids.

This clonotype was found many times. The J gene is TRBJ1-1, the V gene TRBV4-3; no firm D call. Trimming pared 4 bases from V and 3 bases from J, leaving 12 bases between. CDR1 and CDR2 from the germline V gene are LGHNA and YSLEER. The CDR3 is 14 amino acids. The CDR3 nucleotides are TGCGCCAGCAGCCTGCTCCGAAGTGACACTGAAGCTTTCTTT. Its protein is CASSLLRSDTEAFF.

This chain connects TRBV20-1 to TRBJ2-6; D tentatively fits TRBD1 or TRBD2 (5 bases each). The CDR3 has 19 residues. The ends were cut back, 3 bases at V and 0 bases at J, with 21 bases in the middle. Looked up from germline, CDR1 is DFQATT and CDR2 is SNEGSKA (reference sequence). CDR3 loop: CSARERNRRTPSGANVLTF. CDR3 nucleotides: TGCAGTGCTAGGGAGCGGAACAGGCGTACACCCTCTGGGGCCAACGTCCTGACTTTC.

The rearrangement links TRBV2 to TRBJ2-7; a weak D match, TRBD1 (6 bases). The ends were cut back, 2 bases at V and 2 bases at J, with 16 bases in the middle. The CDR3 has 16 amino acids. CDR1 is SNHLY, CDR2 FYNNEI, per germline. CDR3 protein: CASSEIVGTKTYEQYF. The DNA of the CDR3 is TGTGCCAGCAGTGAAATTGTAGGGACAAAGACCTACGAGCAGTACTTC. The full variable domain, rest sourced from reference TRBV2 and TRBJ2-7, is EPEVTQTPSHQVTQMGQEVILRCVPISNHLYFYWYRQILGQKVEFLVSFYNNEISEKSEIFDDQFSVERPDGSNFTLKIRSTKLEDSAMYFCASSEIVGTKTYEQYFGPGTRLTVT.

The chain has TRBV5-5 and TRBJ2-3, with TRBD2 as a possible D gene (6 bases). V lost 0 bases to trimming and J lost 4 bases, with 12 bases between them. The CDR3 covers 15 residues. Germline loops: CDR1 SGHKS, CDR2 YYEKEE (reference sequence). This chain's CDR3 is CASSLGASASDTQYF. The DNA of the CDR3 is TGTGCCAGCAGCTTGGGCGCTAGCGCCTCAGATACGCAGTATTTT.

This clonotype has a handful of counts. The chain carries TRBV12-3 or TRBV12-4 and TRBJ2-5; the match to TRBD1 covers 7 bases. The junction had 10 bases not matched to a gene; V was cut back by 6 bases and J by 6 bases. This CDR3 contains 14 residues. CDR3 coding DNA: TGTGCCAGCAGATCGACAGGGATAATACAGACCCAGTACTTC. This codes for CASRSTGIIQTQYF.

The chain combines TRBV6-2 or TRBV6-3 with TRBJ1-1; the D is unclear. The V end was cut by 6 bases, the J end by 5 bases, with 10 bases between. Germline V gives CDR1 MNHEY, CDR2 SVGEGT. This CDR3 comprises 12 residues. This CDR3 reads CASSRRLTEAFF. CDR3 DNA: TGTGCCAGCAGCCGGAGACTAACTGAAGCTTTCTTT.